These 31 T cell receptor beta chains came from one sample sequenced in a study of T cells in Graves' hyperthyroidism and ophthalmopathy. Template material for amplifying TCR beta CDR3 regions consisted of RNA transcripts. A set of HTBI primers served as the primers for a first-round RT-PCR of the TCR CDR3. Each CDR3 protein is one row after TCRdb ran MiXCR on the multiplex PCR reads. The table has under 400,000 distinct CDR3 sequences, about 13% seen once. Input material: blood. The source of these receptors is a woman younger than 35 with Graves' hyperthyroidism.

This clonotype was seen ten or more times. The chain links TRBV20-1 to TRBJ2-1; D is undetermined. The V end was cut by 4 bases, the J end by 4 bases, with 8 bases between. This CDR3 region has 12 residues. The V gene's germline CDR1 is DFQATT and CDR2 SNEGSKA (reference sequence). CDR3 sequence: CSANPPYNEQFF. CDR3 DNA sequence: TGCAGTGCTAACCCACCTTACAATGAGCAGTTCTTC.

This clonotype was counted at least ten times. V usage is TRBV29-1 and J usage is TRBJ1-1, with D hard to call. This CDR3 has 14 amino acids. V was pared by 3 bases and J by 4 bases, with 15 bases between. The germline CDR1 and CDR2 sequences are SQVTM and ANQGSEA. As DNA, the CDR3 is TGCAGCGTTGATGGAGCCGGAGGACTCACTGAAGCTTTCTTT. This translates into CSVDGAGGLTEAFF.

V gene TRBV7-9 combines with J gene TRBJ1-1; D possibly corresponds to TRBD1 (5 bases). The CDR3 has 15 amino acids. With 3 bases removed from V and 3 bases from J, the gap between germline ends came to 14 bases. Germline loops: CDR1 SEHNR, CDR2 FQNEAQ (reference sequence). CDR3 nucleotides: TGTGCCAGCAGCTTCGCAGGGAAGGTCGACACTGAAGCTTTCTTT. This gives the protein CASSFAGKVDTEAFF.

In the case of this clonotype: A much larger clone differs from this one at a single base, so this may be a read error. The chain has TRBV9 and TRBJ1-4; D is ambiguous. Germline-derived CDR1 and CDR2 are SGDLS and YYNGEE. The CDR3 totals 14 residues. The CDR3 sequence: CASSESSGNERLFF. The DNA for the CDR3 is TGTGCCAGCAGCGAGAGTTCGGGTAATGAAAGACTGTTTTTT. The full variable domain, rest sourced from reference TRBV9 and TRBJ1-4, is DSGVTQTPKHLITATGQRVTLRCSPRSGDLSVYWYQQSLDQGLQFLIQYYNGEERAKGNILERFSAQQFPDLHSELNLSSLELGDSALYFCASSESSGNERLFFGSGTQLSVL.

V is TRBV5-5 and J is TRBJ1-5; maybe TRBD1 (5 bases). There are 17 residues in the CDR3. Germline V gives CDR1 SGHKS, CDR2 YYEKEE (reference sequence). Trimming cost V 4 bases and J 0 bases, with 17 bases left between them. CDR3 sequence: CASSPKGADHSNQPQHF. Here the CDR3 DNA reads TGTGCCAGCAGCCCTAAAGGGGCGGACCATAGCAATCAGCCCCAGCATTTT.

In this sample, this clonotype turned up many times. V is TRBV29-1 and J is TRBJ2-3, with D unresolved. Trimming took 3 bases from V and 1 from J, leaving 14 bases between them. Germline V gene data show CDR1 as SQVTM and CDR2 as ANQGSEA. The CDR3 has 15 amino acids. The CDR3 DNA sequence: TGCAGCGTTGACGCTGGTGGAAGAGGCACAGATACGCAGTATTTT. It codes for CSVDAGGRGTDTQYF.

As concerns this clonotype: Germline and junction disagree at one end, which may indicate a read error. V usage is TRBV27 and J usage is TRBJ1-2, with TRBD1 matching 9 bases. This CDR3 is 15 amino acids long. Germline CDR1 reads MNHEY; CDR2 reads SMNVEV (reference sequence). CDR3 in amino acids: CASSLSTGGGYGCTF. The CDR3 bases are TGTGCCAGCAGTTTAAGTACAGGGGGCGGCTATGGCTGCACCTTC.

This clonotype was seen many times. V and J are TRBV7-6 and TRBJ2-1; TRBD2 agrees at 11 bases. Germline assignment: CDR1 SGHVS and CDR2 FNYEAQ. V lost 8 bases to trimming and J lost 7 bases; unmatched junction nucleotides: 16. This CDR3 comprises 17 residues. The CDR3 bases are TGTGCCAGCGGGGTTCTAGCGGGGGGTCACACAGGGAATGAGCAGTTCTTC. Protein: CASGVLAGGHTGNEQFF.

This clonotype was seen only a few times. The chain couples TRBV9 to TRBJ2-7; 7 bases align to TRBD1. The junction had 8 bases not matched to a gene; V was cut back by 0 bases and J by 2 bases. Germline CDR1 and CDR2: SGDLS and YYNGEE. The CDR3 consists of 16 residues. The CDR3 sequence is CASSVGIGQEAYEQYF. The CDR3 DNA sequence: TGTGCCAGCAGCGTAGGAATTGGACAGGAGGCCTACGAGCAGTACTTC.

The CDR3 sequence: CASIRGSSAGDEQFF. For the CDR3, the DNA is TGTGCCAGCATCCGAGGATCTAGCGCGGGGGATGAGCAGTTCTTC. This sequence joins TRBV12-3 or TRBV12-4 and TRBJ2-1; 7 nucleotides line up with TRBD2. The CDR3 has 15 residues. Trimming removed 7 bases from V and 8 bases from J; junction bases left unmatched: 14.

This clonotype was seen ten or more times. J is TRBJ1-1 and V is TRBV12-3 or TRBV12-4; D uncertain. The CDR3 is made up of 15 amino acids. V lost 10 bases to trimming and J lost 4 bases, with 22 bases between them. The chain's CDR3 is CATLGGILEGTEAFF. The DNA of the CDR3 is TGTGCCACCCTAGGAGGGATCTTAGAAGGCACTGAAGCTTTCTTT.

This clonotype occurred a few times. This chain joins TRBV11-2 and TRBJ2-3; 7 positions match TRBD2. V was pared by 1 base and J by 5 bases, with 9 bases of the junction left unmatched. CDR1 is SGHAT and CDR2 is FQNNGV in the germline V gene. The CDR3 runs 16 residues. As DNA, the CDR3 is TGTGCCAGCAGCTTAGTTCGGCGGGAGCTCGGAGATACGCAGTATTTT. Translating gives CASSLVRRELGDTQYF.

The chain joins TRBV20-1 to TRBJ1-3; possibly TRBD1 for D (5 bases). The V end lost 3 bases, the J end lost 0 bases, and 21 bases lay between the germline ends. Looked up from germline, CDR1 is DFQATT and CDR2 is SNEGSKA (reference sequence). The CDR3 spans 18 residues. Here the CDR3 reads CSARVTGPVEASGNTIYF. The DNA for the CDR3 is TGCAGTGCTAGGGTCACAGGCCCAGTAGAGGCCTCTGGAAACACCATATATTTT.

This clonotype came up many times. The V call is TRBV12-3 or TRBV12-4, the J call TRBJ1-2, with D unresolved. Trimming removed 2 bases at V and 8 bases at J, with 15 bases between. The CDR3 length is 14 residues. Here the CDR3 DNA reads TGTGCCAGCAGTTTAAGCGGGGAGCTGGGCGGCTACACCTTC. It yields the protein CASSLSGELGGYTF.

CDR3 sequence (DNA): TGCGCCAGCAGTGAGAGGATGAACACTGAAGCTTTCTTT. The encoded protein is CASSERMNTEAFF. The chain combines TRBV10-1 with TRBJ1-1; D is unclear. From germline, CDR1 is WNHNN and CDR2 SYGVQD (reference sequence). The CDR3 length is 13 residues. V was shortened by 2 bases and J by 0 bases, with 4 bases between the two germline ends.

This clonotype was observed many times. The chain couples TRBV28 to TRBJ1-1; D possibly corresponds to TRBD1 (5 bases). CDR1 and CDR2 (germline): MDHEN, SYDVKM. Trimming removed 4 bases from V and 0 bases from J, with 18 bases in between. The CDR3 runs to 17 residues. This chain's CDR3 is CASSSSGWVGVNTEAFF. For the CDR3, the DNA is TGTGCCAGCAGTTCCTCAGGGTGGGTGGGCGTGAACACTGAAGCTTTCTTT. Supplemented by reference TRBV28 and TRBJ1-1, the full variable domain reads DVKVTQSSRYLVKRTGEKVFLECVQDMDHENMFWYRQDPGLGLRLIYFSYDVKMKEKGDIPEGYSVSREKKERFSLILESASTNQTSMYLCASSSSGWVGVNTEAFFGQGTRLTVV.

CDR3 loop: CASSLSPAGSSYNEQFF. The CDR3 nucleotides read TGTGCCAGCAGTTTATCGCCGGCGGGGAGCTCCTACAATGAGCAGTTCTTC. The chain joins TRBV28 to TRBJ2-1, with a possible D match to TRBD2 (6 bases). CDR1 MDHEN and CDR2 SYDVKM come from the germline V gene. V gave up 1 base and J gave up 0 bases, with 13 bases separating them. This CDR3 has 17 amino acids.

This clonotype came up many times. This chain uses TRBV3-1 with TRBJ2-7, with D possibly being TRBD2 (5 bases). CDR1 and CDR2 (germline): LGHDT, YNNKEL (reference sequence). The V end was cut by 0 bases, the J end by 1 base, with 10 bases between. The length of the CDR3 is 15 residues. The CDR3 here is CASSQDGRGSYEQYF. The CDR3 nucleotides are TGTGCCAGCAGCCAAGATGGACGGGGTTCCTACGAGCAGTACTTC.

In this sample, this clonotype turned up many times. The chain couples TRBV28 to TRBJ2-2, with 11 bases matching TRBD2. Germline V gene sequence: CDR1 MDHEN, CDR2 SYDVKM. This CDR3 is 15 amino acids long. The V gene end was trimmed by 8 bases and the J gene end by 4 bases; junction bases not matched to a gene: 6. CDR3 sequence: CASQLAGEVTGELFF. The CDR3 DNA reads as TGTGCCAGCCAACTAGCGGGAGAGGTCACCGGGGAGCTGTTTTTT.

This clonotype appeared a few times. The chain recombines TRBV6-2 or TRBV6-3 with TRBJ2-2, with D perhaps given as TRBD1 or TRBD2 (6 bases each). Germline CDR1 MNHEY, CDR2 SVGEGT. The CDR3 runs to 22 residues. The V end lost 4 bases, the J end lost 4 bases, and 34 bases lay between the germline ends. The CDR3 nucleotides read TGTGCCAGCAGTTCCCTATCCCCGAGGCGGGACACTAAGACCATAAGCACCGGGGAGCTGTTTTTT. Amino acids: CASSSLSPRRDTKTISTGELFF.

In this sample, this clonotype turned up many times. V and J are TRBV7-2 and TRBJ2-7; D unresolved. Germline V gene sequence: CDR1 SGHTA, CDR2 FQGNSA. The CDR3 extends over 14 amino acids. V was shortened by 1 base and J by 2 bases, with 9 bases between the two germline ends. CDR3 sequence (DNA): TGTGCCAGCAGCTTAGATGTCTTGCCCTACGAGCAGTACTTC. Translating gives CASSLDVLPYEQYF. Variable domain in full (rest from reference TRBV7-2 and TRBJ2-7): GAGVSQSPSNKVTEKGKDVELRCDPISGHTALYWYRQSLGQGLEFLIYFQGNSAPDKSGLPSDRFSAERTGGSVSTLTIQRTQQEDSAVYLCASSLDVLPYEQYFGPGTRLTVT.

This clonotype was counted many times. This rearrangement joins TRBV4-3 to TRBJ2-3; D may match TRBD1 or TRBD2 (6 bases each). The CDR3 totals 15 residues. Trimming removed 0 bases at V and 6 bases at J, with 13 bases between. CDR1 is LGHNA and CDR2 is YSLEER in the germline V gene. CDR3 amino acids: CASSQDGGPVDTQYF. The CDR3 DNA reads TGCGCCAGCAGCCAAGATGGGGGGCCGGTGGATACGCAGTATTTT.

This clonotype occurred a few times. One end of the junction varies from germline; a read error may be responsible. The chain combines TRBV12-3 or TRBV12-4 with TRBJ2-2; 12 positions agree with TRBD1. CDR3 length: 11 residues. The CDR3 is CASSLGQGAVF. CDR3 DNA: TGTGCCAGCAGTTTGGGACAGGGGGCTGTTTTT.

This clonotype was seen repeatedly, ten times or more. This chain links TRBV6-1 with TRBJ1-1; perhaps TRBD1 as D (5 bases). The CDR3 sequence is 13 residues long. V was clipped by 6 bases and J by 1 base, with 9 bases between them. The germline V gene has CDR1 MNHNS and CDR2 SASEGT. Here the CDR3 DNA reads TGTGCCAGCAGATCCGACAGGAACACTGAAGCTTTCTTT. It is translated as CASRSDRNTEAFF.

The J gene is TRBJ2-6, the V gene TRBV24-1; perhaps TRBD1 as D (7 bases). Germline CDR1 and CDR2: KGHDR and SFDVKD. CDR3 length: 18 amino acids. V was trimmed by 9 bases and J by 0 bases, leaving 20 bases between them. The CDR3 region is CATGPAAGQFSGANVLTF. The CDR3 DNA reads TGTGCCACCGGCCCCGCTGCGGGACAGTTCTCTGGGGCCAACGTCCTGACTTTC.

This clonotype was recorded at least ten times. The chain joins TRBV28 to TRBJ2-7; D is unclear. V was pared by 6 bases and J by 4 bases, with 16 bases between. In germline, CDR1 is MDHEN, CDR2 SYDVKM. This CDR3 contains 14 residues. The DNA of the CDR3 is TGTGCCAGCAGCTTCACCAGGATCTCATACGAGCAGTACTTC. This codes for CASSFTRISYEQYF. Full variable domain (remainder filled in from reference TRBV28 and TRBJ2-7): DVKVTQSSRYLVKRTGEKVFLECVQDMDHENMFWYRQDPGLGLRLIYFSYDVKMKEKGDIPEGYSVSREKKERFSLILESASTNQTSMYLCASSFTRISYEQYFGPGTRLTVT.

This clonotype was counted ten times or more. The chain carries TRBV7-6 and TRBJ2-7, with 10 bases matching TRBD1. This CDR3 is 13 amino acids long. The trim removed 5 bases at V and 5 bases at J, leaving 3 bases unmatched. Germline V gives CDR1 SGHVS, CDR2 FNYEAQ. The CDR3 nucleotides are TGTGCCAGCAGCCCGGGGACAGGGGACGAGCAGTACTTC. Encoded protein: CASSPGTGDEQYF.

This clonotype has at least ten counts. The V gene is TRBV28, the J gene TRBJ2-5; 8 bases align to TRBD2. The CDR3 has 11 residues. Germline trimming cut 8 bases from V and 10 bases from J; bases unmatched to any gene: 6. Looked up from germline, CDR1 is MDHEN and CDR2 is SYDVKM. CDR3 in DNA: TGTGCCAGCTCACTAGCGGAAGACCAGTACTTC. Protein sequence: CASSLAEDQYF.

This rearrangement joins TRBV4-3 to TRBJ1-2, with unresolved D. Trimming shortened V by 4 bases and J by 6 bases, and 12 bases separated the two germline ends. The CDR3 length is 13 residues. The germline V gene encodes CDR1 LGHNA and CDR2 YSLEER. CDR3 residues: CASSLIGRDGYTF. The DNA for the CDR3 is TGCGCCAGCAGCCTAATCGGACGGGATGGCTACACCTTC.

There are a few counts of this clonotype. V and J are TRBV29-1 and TRBJ2-5; 12 bases agree with TRBD1. Germline CDR1 reads SQVTM; CDR2 reads ANQGSEA. V gave up 7 bases and J gave up 5 bases; unmatched junction bases: 11. CDR3 length: 15 residues. The CDR3 coding sequence is TGCAGCGCCGGACCCGGGACAGGGGGCCGGGAGACCCAGTACTTC. Its protein product is CSAGPGTGGRETQYF.

This clonotype occurred many times. The V call is TRBV28, the J call TRBJ1-1, with D possibly being TRBD1 (5 bases). The ends were cut back, 3 bases at V and 4 bases at J, with 12 bases in the middle. Germline CDR1 MDHEN, CDR2 SYDVKM. The CDR3 consists of 14 residues. The CDR3 sequence is CASSFFGGGTEAFF. The CDR3 nucleotides are TGTGCCAGCAGTTTTTTTGGGGGAGGCACTGAAGCTTTCTTT. Full variable domain (rest looked up from reference TRBV28 and TRBJ1-1): DVKVTQSSRYLVKRTGEKVFLECVQDMDHENMFWYRQDPGLGLRLIYFSYDVKMKEKGDIPEGYSVSREKKERFSLILESASTNQTSMYLCASSFFGGGTEAFFGQGTRLTVV.